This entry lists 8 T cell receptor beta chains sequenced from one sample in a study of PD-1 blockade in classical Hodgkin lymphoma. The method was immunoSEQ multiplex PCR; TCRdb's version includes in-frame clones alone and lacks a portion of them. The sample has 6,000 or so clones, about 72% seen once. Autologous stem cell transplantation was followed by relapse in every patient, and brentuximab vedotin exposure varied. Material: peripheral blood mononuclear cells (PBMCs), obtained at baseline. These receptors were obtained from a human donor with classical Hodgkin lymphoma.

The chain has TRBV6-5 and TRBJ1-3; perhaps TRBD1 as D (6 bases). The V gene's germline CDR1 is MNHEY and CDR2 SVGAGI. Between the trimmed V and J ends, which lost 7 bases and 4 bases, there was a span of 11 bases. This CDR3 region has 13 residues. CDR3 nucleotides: TGTGCCAGCACCAACGGACAGGGAAACACCATATATTTT. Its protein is CASTNGQGNTIYF.

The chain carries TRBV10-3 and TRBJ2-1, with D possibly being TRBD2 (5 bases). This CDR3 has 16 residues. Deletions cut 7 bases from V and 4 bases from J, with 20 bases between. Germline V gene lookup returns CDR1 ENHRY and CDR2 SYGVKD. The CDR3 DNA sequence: TGTGCCATCAAAAGGCCTCCGAGGGCCCGATACAATGAGCAGTTCTTC. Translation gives CAIKRPPRARYNEQFF.

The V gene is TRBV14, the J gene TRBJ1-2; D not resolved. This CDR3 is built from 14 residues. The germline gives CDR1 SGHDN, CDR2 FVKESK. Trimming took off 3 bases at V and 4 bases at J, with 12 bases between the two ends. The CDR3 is CASSQGPSSYGYTF. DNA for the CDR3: TGTGCCAGCAGCCAGGGTCCATCCAGCTATGGCTACACCTTC.

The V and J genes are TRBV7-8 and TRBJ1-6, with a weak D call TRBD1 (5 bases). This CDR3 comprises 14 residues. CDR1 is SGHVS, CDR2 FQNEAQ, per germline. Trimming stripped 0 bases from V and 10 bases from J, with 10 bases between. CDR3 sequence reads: CASSLAAGGSPLHF. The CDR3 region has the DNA TGTGCCAGCAGCTTAGCGGCGGGGGGATCACCCCTCCACTTT. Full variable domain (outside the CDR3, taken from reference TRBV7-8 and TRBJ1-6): GAGVSQSPRYKVAKRGQDVALRCDPISGHVSLFWYQQALGQGPEFLTYFQNEAQLDKSGLPSDRFFAERPEGSVSTLKIQRTQQEDSAVYLCASSLAAGGSPLHFGNGTRLTVT.

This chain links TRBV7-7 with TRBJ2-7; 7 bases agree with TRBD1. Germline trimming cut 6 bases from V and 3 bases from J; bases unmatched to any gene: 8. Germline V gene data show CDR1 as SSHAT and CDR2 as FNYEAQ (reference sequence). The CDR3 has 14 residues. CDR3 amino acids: CASRIQGIDYEQYF. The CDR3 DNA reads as TGTGCCAGCAGGATACAGGGGATCGACTACGAGCAGTACTTC.

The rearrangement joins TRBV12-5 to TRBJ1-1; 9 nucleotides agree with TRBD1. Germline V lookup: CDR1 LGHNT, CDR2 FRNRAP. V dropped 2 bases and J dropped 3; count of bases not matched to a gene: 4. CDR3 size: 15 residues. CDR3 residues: CASGLFRDRDTEAFF. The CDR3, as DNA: TGTGCTAGTGGTTTGTTCCGGGACAGGGACACTGAAGCTTTCTTT. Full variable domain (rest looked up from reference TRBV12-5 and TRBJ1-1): DARVTQTPRHKVTEMGQEVTMRCQPILGHNTVFWYRQTMMQGLELLAYFRNRAPLDDSGMPKDRFSAEMPDATLATLKIQPSEPRDSAVYFCASGLFRDRDTEAFFGQGTRLTVV.

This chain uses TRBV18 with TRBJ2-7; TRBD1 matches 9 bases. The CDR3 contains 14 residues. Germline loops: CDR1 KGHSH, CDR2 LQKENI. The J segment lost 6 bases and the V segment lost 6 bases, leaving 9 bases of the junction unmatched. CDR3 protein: CASSQGQGFREQYF. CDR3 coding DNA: TGTGCCAGCTCGCAGGGACAGGGCTTCCGCGAGCAGTACTTC.

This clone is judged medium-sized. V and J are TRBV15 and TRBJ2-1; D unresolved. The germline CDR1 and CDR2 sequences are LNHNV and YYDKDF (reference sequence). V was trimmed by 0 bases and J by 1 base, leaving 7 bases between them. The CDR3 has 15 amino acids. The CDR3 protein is CATSRDSVSYNEQFF. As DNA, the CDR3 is TGTGCCACCAGCAGAGACTCCGTTTCCTACAATGAGCAGTTCTTC.